A selection of T cell receptor beta chains follows, all from one sample in a study of blood T cell repertoires in COVID-19. Clones were read by immunoSEQ multiplex PCR, and TCRdb kept only the in-frame ones, dropping some. Of some 120,000 clones in the sample, around 82% are singletons; the top ten hold about 18%. The sample consisted of peripheral blood. The receptors originated from a man aged 25 to 45 with COVID-19, enrolled during active disease. Both conserved end residues are part of each CDR3. The D gene is left open where the match is weak. Not every row has a clone size; where given, it reads once, few, many or a size class.

J gene,D gene,V gene,clone size,CDR3 protein,CDR3 DNA
TRBJ2-7,TRBD2,TRBV6-1,.,CASSARVGLDRYEQYF,TGTGCCAGCAGTGCTCGGGTGGGACTAGACCGCTACGAGCAGTACTTC
TRBJ1-5,TRBD1,TRBV6-5,.,CASSPGQGSNQPQHF,TGTGCCAGCAGCCCGGGACAGGGCAGCAATCAGCCCCAGCATTTT
TRBJ2-2,TRBD1,TRBV9,.,CASSARTGVDTGELFF,TGTGCCAGCAGCGCCCGGACAGGAGTGGACACCGGGGAGCTGTTTTTT
TRBJ2-7,.,TRBV10-1,few,CASSGSGDTYEQYF,TGCGCCAGCAGTGGTAGCGGAGACACCTACGAGCAGTACTTC
TRBJ1-6,.,TRBV11-3,once,CASSLGGVYNSPLHF,TGTGCCAGCAGCTTAGGGGGGGTCTATAATTCACCCCTCCACTTT
TRBJ2-7,TRBD2,TRBV7-9,.,CASSSDPSGRRGEQYF,TGTGCCAGCAGCTCGGATCCTAGCGGGAGAAGAGGGGAGCAGTACTTC
TRBJ2-3,TRBD2,TRBV11-2,.,CASSLLAASGVNGDTQYF,TGTGCCAGCAGCTTATTAGCCGCTAGCGGGGTCAACGGCGATACGCAGTATTTT
TRBJ1-4,.,TRBV30,.,CAWSLGGLATVNEKLFF,TGTGCCTGGAGTTTGGGCGGTCTAGCAACAGTTAATGAAAAACTGTTTTTT
TRBJ1-3,.,TRBV6-5,once,CASTPGGGNTIYF,TGTGCCAGCACCCCCGGGGGGGGAAACACCATATATTTT
TRBJ1-5,TRBD1,TRBV7-2,.,CASSLTGGDDQPQHF,TGTGCCAGCAGCTTGACAGGGGGGGACGATCAGCCCCAGCATTTT
TRBJ1-2,.,TRBV28,.,CASSLGLFYGYTF,TGTGCCAGCAGTTTAGGACTCTTCTATGGCTACACCTTC
TRBJ1-1,.,TRBV6-5,few,CASSSARGLNTEAFF,TGTGCCAGCAGTTCCGCGAGAGGGCTGAACACTGAAGCTTTCTTT
TRBJ2-7,.,TRBV11-2,once,CASSLPNFSEQYF,TGTGCCAGCAGCTTACCCAACTTCTCCGAGCAGTACTTC
TRBJ2-1,TRBD2,TRBV6-6,.,CASRSGGGAYNEQFF,TGTGCCAGCAGGTCTGGCGGGGGGGCTTACAATGAGCAGTTCTTC
TRBJ2-2,.,TRBV2,.,CASSDSLVANTGELFF,TGTGCCAGCAGTGATAGCCTAGTCGCCAACACCGGGGAGCTGTTTTTT
TRBJ2-1,.,TRBV27,.,CASKAGQPYDEQFF,TGTGCCAGCAAAGCCGGACAGCCGTATGATGAGCAGTTCTTC
TRBJ1-6,TRBD1,TRBV19,.,CASRNTGANSPLHF,TGTGCCAGTAGGAACACAGGGGCGAATTCACCCCTCCACTTT
TRBJ1-2,.,TRBV20-1,.,CSATSVYGYTF,TGCAGTGCTACTTCAGTCTATGGCTACACCTTC
TRBJ2-2,TRBD2,TRBV2,.,CASSEAGVAGKNTGELFF,TGTGCCAGCAGTGAAGCGGGTGTAGCGGGCAAGAACACCGGGGAGCTGTTTTTT
TRBJ2-2,.,TRBV9,.,CASSVASDTGELFF,TGTGCCAGCAGCGTAGCTTCCGACACCGGGGAGCTGTTTTTT
TRBJ2-1,.,TRBV11-3,.,CASSFPYSGARGNEQFF,TGTGCCAGCAGTTTTCCGTATTCGGGGGCCAGGGGGAATGAGCAGTTCTTC
TRBJ2-7,.,TRBV28,.,CASSFAGAYEQYF,TGTGCCAGCAGTTTTGCAGGGGCCTACGAGCAGTACTTC
TRBJ1-5,.,TRBV6-5,.,CASSPGAGGNQPQHF,TGTGCCAGCAGCCCCGGAGCCGGGGGCAATCAGCCCCAGCATTTT
TRBJ2-6,.,TRBV4-3,.,CASSQAFQSGANVLTF,TGCGCCAGCAGCCAAGCTTTTCAGTCTGGGGCCAACGTCCTGACTTTC
TRBJ2-1,TRBD1,TRBV11-2,.,CASSLEGTGAYNEQFF,TGTGCCAGCAGCTTAGAAGGGACAGGAGCCTACAATGAGCAGTTCTTC
TRBJ1-2,.,TRBV18,.,CASSPYNYYGYTF,TGTGCCAGCTCACCATACAATTACTATGGCTACACCTTC
TRBJ1-6,TRBD1,TRBV6-5,.,CASSYSLGTGDSPLHF,TGTGCCAGCAGTTACTCCTTAGGGACAGGGGATTCACCCCTCCACTTT
TRBJ1-4,.,TRBV19,.,CASSMGRLNEKLFF,TGTGCCAGTAGTATGGGAAGACTAAATGAAAAACTGTTTTTT
TRBJ1-1,.,TRBV11-3,.,CASSLRSDHPRGEAFF,TGTGCCAGCAGCTTAAGAAGTGATCACCCTAGAGGTGAAGCTTTCTTT
TRBJ1-1,.,TRBV11-3,once,CASSLDQGDSMTSTEAFF,TGTGCCAGCAGCTTAGATCAAGGGGATTCGATGACGAGCACTGAAGCTTTCTTT
TRBJ1-2,TRBD1,TRBV19,.,CASTKGQGVYGYTF,TGTGCCAGTACCAAAGGACAGGGAGTCTATGGCTACACCTTC
TRBJ2-2,TRBD2,TRBV7-3,.,CASSLDSGSGSGELFF,TGTGCCAGCAGCTTAGATAGCGGGAGTGGGTCCGGGGAGCTGTTTTTT
TRBJ1-1,.,TRBV30,.,CAWTDRLTGDLMNTEAFF,TGTGCCTGGACCGATCGACTTACCGGGGATTTGATGAACACTGAAGCTTTCTTT
TRBJ1-6,.,TRBV3-1/TRBV3-2,.,CASSQDPGTNSPLHF,TGTGCCAGCAGCCAAGATCCAGGAACTAATTCACCCCTCCACTTT
TRBJ2-7,.,TRBV5-1,.,CASSFGGSYEQYF,TGCGCCAGCAGCTTTGGAGGATCCTACGAGCAGTACTTC
TRBJ2-7,.,TRBV24-1,.,CATSDLAPDSPSYEQYF,TGTGCCACCAGTGATTTGGCCCCCGACAGCCCGAGTTACGAGCAGTACTTC
TRBJ2-1,TRBD2,TRBV27,.,CASKRERGNEQFF,TGTGCCAGCAAGCGGGAGAGGGGCAATGAGCAGTTCTTC
TRBJ2-7,TRBD1,TRBV6-5,.,CASSKDRKFHEQYF,TGTGCCAGCAGTAAGGACAGGAAGTTCCACGAGCAGTACTTC
TRBJ1-2,TRBD1,TRBV2,.,CASRDYRGRGYGYTF,TGTGCCAGCAGGGATTACAGGGGGCGCGGCTATGGCTACACCTTC
TRBJ2-3,TRBD2,TRBV12-5,.,CASGLWGTSGGEDTQYF,TGTGCTAGTGGTTTGTGGGGGACTAGCGGGGGCGAAGATACGCAGTATTTT
TRBJ2-7,.,TRBV7-2,few,CASSLAREFEQYF,TGTGCCAGCAGCTTAGCGAGGGAGTTCGAGCAGTACTTC
TRBJ2-2,TRBD2,TRBV6-6,.,CASSRTSGALGTGELFF,TGTGCCAGCAGCCGAACTAGCGGGGCCCTGGGCACCGGGGAGCTGTTTTTT
TRBJ2-3,TRBD2,TRBV30,.,CACLGLAGSTDTQYF,TGTGCCTGCCTCGGACTAGCGGGGAGCACAGATACGCAGTATTTT
TRBJ1-3,.,TRBV18,.,CASSPGSLPSGNTIYF,TGTGCCAGCTCACCAGGGAGTTTACCCTCTGGAAACACCATATATTTT
TRBJ1-6,TRBD1,TRBV20-1,.,CSASRDRASPLHF,TGCAGTGCTAGTCGCGACAGGGCGTCTCCCCTCCACTTT
TRBJ1-2,.,TRBV7-9,.,CASSLGGDSRLFSAGYTF,TGTGCCAGCAGCTTAGGAGGCGACAGTCGACTTTTTTCTGCTGGCTACACCTTC
TRBJ1-2,.,TRBV7-9,.,CASSQGQNGYTF,TGTGCCAGCAGCCAAGGACAGAATGGCTACACCTTC
TRBJ1-6,TRBD1,TRBV9,.,CASSSGTDYSPLHF,TGTGCCAGCAGCTCCGGGACAGACTATTCACCCCTCCACTTT
TRBJ1-4,TRBD1,TRBV12-3/TRBV12-4,.,CASSRTGSEKLFF,TGTGCCAGCAGTCGGACAGGTTCGGAAAAACTGTTTTTT
TRBJ2-7,.,TRBV30,.,CAWSGGSYEQYF,TGTGCCTGGAGCGGGGGATCCTACGAGCAGTACTTC
TRBJ2-6,.,TRBV6-1,many,CASSEAQGSGANVLTF,TGTGCCAGCAGTGAAGCGCAGGGGTCTGGGGCCAACGTCCTGACTTTC
TRBJ1-1,.,TRBV30,few,CAWSSVRQMTYTEAFF,TGTGCCTGGAGTAGTGTGAGACAGATGACCTACACTGAAGCTTTCTTT